The clone carrying this T cell receptor (beta chain) was observed many times. The antigen remains undetermined. The data stem from a study of T cells in localized non-small cell lung cancer. Overall study findings and caveats: Longer overall survival accompanied higher blood T cell density. Appearances in adjacent lung were noted for a median roughly 50 of the top 100 tumor clones.

Repertoires were generated with immunoSEQ multiplex PCR, while TCRdb's copy carries only in-frame clones and drops some. Of 4,400 or so clones detected, approximately 35% appear once; the ten largest clones hold 9% to 15%. Germline V gene lookup returns CDR1 MNHGY and CDR2 SAAAGT. The trim removed 2 bases at V and 3 bases at J, leaving 2 bases unmatched. The CDR3 extends over 15 amino acids. This sequence was found in a male donor older than 55 with stage III lung adenocarcinoma. The sample consisted of lung tumor tissue, taken before any cancer treatment. The V call is TRBV6-8, the J call TRBJ2-1, with 9 bases fitting TRBD2. CDR3 coding DNA: TGTGCCAGCAGTTACCCGCGGGAGGGCTACAATGAGCAGTTCTTC. This gives the protein CASSYPREGYNEQFF.